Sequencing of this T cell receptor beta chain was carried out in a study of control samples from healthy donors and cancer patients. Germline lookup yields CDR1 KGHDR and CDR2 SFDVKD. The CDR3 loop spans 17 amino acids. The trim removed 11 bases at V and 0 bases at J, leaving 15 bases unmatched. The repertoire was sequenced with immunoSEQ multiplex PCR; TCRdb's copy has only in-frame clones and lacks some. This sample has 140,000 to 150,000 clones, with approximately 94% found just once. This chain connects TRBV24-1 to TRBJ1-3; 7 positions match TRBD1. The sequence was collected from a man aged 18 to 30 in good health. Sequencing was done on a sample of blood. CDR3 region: CARQGEGYPISGNTIYF. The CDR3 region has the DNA TGTGCCAGGCAGGGGGAGGGCTACCCGATCTCTGGAAACACCATATATTTT.